Each of the 28 T cell receptor beta chains below was sequenced from the same sample in a study of blood T cell repertoires in COVID-19. TCRdb's table, derived via immunoSEQ multiplex PCR, lists solely in-frame clones and lacks some. The data hold 30,000 to 40,000 clones, with roughly 89% observed a single time. Source material: peripheral blood. The receptors here all came from a human donor in a cohort sampled during active COVID-19.

This chain links TRBV9 with TRBJ2-3, with 10 bases identical to TRBD1. This CDR3 is 15 amino acids long. The germline V gene encodes CDR1 SGDLS and CDR2 YYNGEE. V shed 3 bases and J 5 bases; nucleotides not matched to a gene: 6. CDR3 nucleotide sequence: TGTGCCAGCAGCGCGGACAGGGGGTTTGGAGATACGCAGTATTTT. This sequence encodes CASSADRGFGDTQYF.

There are a few counts of this clone. Written as DNA, the CDR3 is TGTGCCAGCTCACCACAGGGCAGGCAAGTAGGGACTATCTACAATGAGCAGTTCTTC. It specifies CASSPQGRQVGTIYNEQFF. The genes are TRBV18 and TRBJ2-1, with 7 bases matching TRBD2. This CDR3 spans 19 amino acids. V was pared by 1 base and J by 3 bases, with 15 bases of the junction left unmatched. Germline CDR1 reads KGHSH; CDR2 reads LQKENI.

The rearrangement joins TRBV27 to TRBJ1-4; D might be TRBD1 (5 bases). The CDR3 loop spans 15 amino acids. Germline CDR1 and CDR2: MNHEY and SMNVEV (reference sequence). Trimming removed 1 base from V and 8 bases from J, with 14 bases in between. The CDR3 reads CASSLFGRVEEKLFF. CDR3 sequence (DNA): TGTGCCAGCAGTTTATTCGGCAGGGTAGAGGAAAAACTGTTTTTT.

The chain couples TRBV11-2 to TRBJ2-3; possibly TRBD1 for D (6 bases). V was shortened by 3 bases and J by 0 bases, with 19 bases between the two germline ends. This CDR3 contains 18 residues. The germline V gene encodes CDR1 SGHAT and CDR2 FQNNGV. The CDR3 spells CASSLLGVLGASTDTQYF. In DNA, the CDR3 is TGTGCCAGCAGCTTGCTGGGGGTACTGGGGGCTAGCACAGATACGCAGTATTTT.

The genes are TRBV3-1 (or the pseudogene TRBV3-2) and TRBJ1-3; D perhaps matches TRBD1 (6 bases). Trimming stripped 8 bases from V and 0 bases from J, with 17 bases between. Germline V lookup: CDR1 LGHDT, CDR2 YNNKEL (reference sequence). CDR3 length equals 16 residues. In nucleotides, the CDR3 is TGTGCCAGCGGCATACAGGGCCTAAACTCTGGAAACACCATATATTTT. Protein product: CASGIQGLNSGNTIYF.

Relative to its sample, this clone is medium-sized. The chain links TRBV6-5 to TRBJ2-1, with a tentative D call TRBD2 (6 bases). Germline CDR1 is MNHEY and CDR2 is SVGAGI. V shed 0 bases and J shed 8 bases, with 11 bases lying between them. The CDR3 sequence is 14 residues long. The CDR3 bases are TGTGCCAGCAGTTACTCGGGGGGTCTCGATGAGCAGTTCTTC. Amino acids: CASSYSGGLDEQFF.

J is TRBJ2-3 and V is TRBV10-2, with no clear D. Looked up from germline, CDR1 is WSHSY and CDR2 is SAAADI. Trimming left V 2 bases short and J 0 bases short, with 6 bases between. The CDR3 spans 14 residues. Here the CDR3 reads CASSEAASTDTQYF. In DNA, the CDR3 is TGCGCCAGCAGTGAGGCGGCCAGCACAGATACGCAGTATTTT.

The chain carries TRBV7-6 and TRBJ2-2; 9 positions match TRBD1. From germline, CDR1 is SGHVS and CDR2 FNYEAQ. Losses at the gene ends were 1 base for V and 4 bases for J; bases not matched to a gene: 1. CDR3 length equals 15 residues. CDR3 sequence reads: CASSLGTGVTGELFF. Written as DNA, the CDR3 is TGTGCCAGCAGCTTAGGGACAGGGGTCACCGGGGAGCTGTTTTTT.

The V gene is TRBV3-1 (or the pseudogene TRBV3-2), the J gene TRBJ2-1, with a possible D match to TRBD2 (6 bases). This CDR3 contains 12 residues. Trimming left V 0 bases short and J 13 bases short, with 10 bases between. Germline assignment: CDR1 LGHDT and CDR2 YNNKEL (reference sequence). CDR3 DNA sequence: TGTGCCAGCAGCCAAGATATCGGGGGACAGTTCTTC. Residues: CASSQDIGGQFF.

The J gene is TRBJ2-1, the V gene TRBV11-2, with TRBD2 matching over 9 bases. The germline V gene encodes CDR1 SGHAT and CDR2 FQNNGV. This CDR3 has 17 residues. The junction had 15 bases not matched to a gene; V was cut back by 3 bases and J by 9 bases. CDR3 region: CASSLDQMVAGAVEQFF. The CDR3 DNA is TGTGCCAGCAGCTTGGACCAGATGGTAGCGGGAGCCGTTGAGCAGTTCTTC.

V usage is TRBV11-2 and J usage is TRBJ2-7, with TRBD1 matching 10 bases. This CDR3 has 14 amino acids. Per germline, CDR1 SGHAT and CDR2 FQNNGV. With V trimmed by 5 bases and J by 2 bases, 3 bases remained unmatched. CDR3 sequence: CASSTGTGAYEQYF. For the CDR3, the DNA is TGTGCCAGCAGCACCGGGACAGGGGCCTACGAGCAGTACTTC. Combining the CDR3 with reference TRBV11-2 and TRBJ2-7 gives the whole variable domain EAGVAQSPRYKIIEKRQSVAFWCNPISGHATLYWYQQILGQGPKLLIQFQNNGVVDDSQLPKDRFSAERLKGVDSTLKIQPAKLEDSAVYLCASSTGTGAYEQYFGPGTRLTVT.

This chain connects TRBV14 to TRBJ1-6; possibly TRBD1 for D (5 bases). Trimming left V 3 bases short and J 10 bases short, with 25 bases between. CDR1 is SGHDN and CDR2 is FVKESK in the germline V gene. The CDR3 extends over 18 amino acids. The CDR3 DNA is TGTGCCAGCAGCCAGGGAAGCCGGGGCCCCGGGAGCCAATCACCCCTCCACTTT. As protein: CASSQGSRGPGSQSPLHF. The full variable domain, completed using reference TRBV14 and TRBJ1-6, is EAGVTQFPSHSVIEKGQTVTLRCDPISGHDNLYWYRRVMGKEIKFLLHFVKESKQDESGMPNNRFLAERTGGTYSTLKVQPAELEDSGVYFCASSQGSRGPGSQSPLHFGNGTRLTVT.

The rearrangement joins TRBV5-1 to TRBJ2-7; D is perhaps TRBD1 (5 bases). The CDR3 contains 15 residues. Trimming stripped 0 bases from V and 0 bases from J, with 10 bases between. The germline CDR1 and CDR2 sequences are SGHRS and YFSETQ. CDR3: CASSLARDSSYEQYF. The CDR3 bases are TGCGCCAGCAGCTTGGCACGAGACAGCTCCTACGAGCAGTACTTC.

This chain joins TRBV29-1 and TRBJ2-7; TRBD2 matches at 13 bases. The CDR3 contains 14 residues. The germline CDR1 and CDR2 sequences are SQVTM and ANQGSEA. With 6 bases clipped from V and 7 bases from J, the junction kept 9 bases outside the gene matches. CDR3 bases: TGCAGCGTACTACCGGGACTAGCGGGGAAAGAGCAGTACTTC. Residues: CSVLPGLAGKEQYF.

The V call is TRBV11-3, the J call TRBJ2-7; 9 bases align to TRBD2. Germline CDR1 and CDR2: SGHNT and YENEEA. CDR3 length: 14 residues. Germline trimming cut 5 bases from V and 5 bases from J; bases unmatched to any gene: 7. This CDR3 is CASSPTSGSHEQYF. The CDR3 DNA reads as TGTGCCAGCAGCCCTACTAGCGGGTCCCACGAGCAGTACTTC.

The rearrangement joins TRBV4-2 to TRBJ1-5, with TRBD1 identical over 8 bases. CDR1 and CDR2 from the germline V gene are LGHNA and YNFKEQ. The junction had 2 bases not matched to a gene; V was cut back by 0 bases and J by 7 bases. This CDR3 region has 14 residues. The CDR3 region is CASSQDRGHQPQHF. CDR3 DNA: TGTGCCAGCAGCCAAGACAGGGGGCACCAGCCCCAGCATTTT.

The chain joins TRBV29-1 to TRBJ2-2; a weak D match, TRBD2 (6 bases). The CDR3 consists of 14 residues. Trimming took off 4 bases at V and 0 bases at J, with 9 bases between the two ends. Germline CDR1 and CDR2: SQVTM and ANQGSEA. The CDR3 DNA follows: TGCAGCGTTGGAGGACTATCGAACACCGGGGAGCTGTTTTTT. The encoded protein is CSVGGLSNTGELFF.

The V and J genes are TRBV30 and TRBJ2-2, with TRBD1 identical over 10 bases. This CDR3 spans 17 amino acids. The V segment lost 0 bases and the J segment 0 bases; nucleotides outside the gene matches: 4. Looked up from germline, CDR1 is GTSNPN and CDR2 is SVGIG (reference sequence). This chain's CDR3 is CAWSVYGQGANTGELFF. DNA of the CDR3: TGTGCCTGGAGTGTTTACGGACAGGGGGCGAACACCGGGGAGCTGTTTTTT.

This chain links TRBV30 with TRBJ2-7; the match to TRBD2 covers 9 bases. The CDR3 spans 16 residues. Per the germline V gene, CDR1 is GTSNPN and CDR2 is SVGIG (reference sequence). Losses at the gene ends were 0 bases for V and 0 bases for J; bases not matched to a gene: 6. In DNA form, the CDR3 reads TGTGCCTGGAGTGTACGGCGAGCGGGGGGCTCCTACGAGCAGTACTTC. Translation: CAWSVRRAGGSYEQYF.

The chain carries TRBV12-3 or TRBV12-4 and TRBJ1-1, with D perhaps TRBD1 (5 bases). The CDR3 covers 11 residues. Trimming stripped 7 bases from V and 6 bases from J, with 9 bases between. This CDR3 reads CASTRVAEAFF. DNA for the CDR3: TGTGCCAGCACCAGGGTGGCTGAAGCTTTCTTT.

As regards this clone: Mismatch with germline at one junction end may stem from a read error. V and J are TRBV18 and TRBJ1-1; 8 bases are a match to TRBD1. This CDR3 is built from 13 residues. From germline, CDR1 is KGHSH and CDR2 LQKENI. The CDR3 region has the DNA TGTGCCAGCTCCCCACAGGGGGGGACTGAAGCTTTCTTT. Protein product: CASSPQGGTEAFF.

The chain couples TRBV6-5 to TRBJ1-5; D unresolved. Trimming cost V 5 bases and J 7 bases, with 18 bases left between them. CDR3 length: 15 amino acids. CDR1 MNHEY and CDR2 SVGAGI come from the germline V gene. The CDR3 region has the DNA TGTGCCAGCAGTCCGTCTAGTAAGGTACCCCAGCCCCAGCATTTT. It translates to CASSPSSKVPQPQHF.

This clone is labeled medium-sized. J is TRBJ1-1 and V is TRBV7-9; D remains unclear. In germline, CDR1 is SEHNR, CDR2 FQNEAQ (reference sequence). This CDR3 contains 13 residues. Trimming cost V 1 base and J 8 bases, with 11 bases left between them. The chain's CDR3 is CASSLGRTYEAFF. CDR3 nucleotides: TGTGCCAGCAGCTTAGGTCGGACTTACGAAGCTTTCTTT.

This clone was observed a single time. The V call is TRBV5-6, the J call TRBJ1-5; tentative D call: TRBD1 (5 bases). Looked up from germline, CDR1 is SGHDT and CDR2 is YYEEEE. The CDR3 has 13 amino acids. The V gene lost 5 bases and the J gene lost 5 bases, with 11 bases spanning the gap. The CDR3 loop reads CASSFAGDQPQHF. DNA of the CDR3: TGTGCCAGCAGTTTTGCGGGGGATCAGCCCCAGCATTTT.

The CDR3 here is CASSLVLAGSYNEQFF. The CDR3 bases are TGCGCCAGCAGCTTGGTTCTAGCGGGATCCTACAATGAGCAGTTCTTC. This chain joins TRBV5-1 and TRBJ2-1; 9 bases fit TRBD2. Germline V gene lookup returns CDR1 SGHRS and CDR2 YFSETQ. V lost 0 bases to trimming and J lost 1 base; unmatched junction nucleotides: 2. The CDR3 is made up of 16 amino acids.

The rearrangement joins TRBV18 to TRBJ1-2; D call uncertain. CDR3 length: 15 residues. Germline-derived CDR1 and CDR2 are KGHSH and LQKENI. V lost 6 bases and J lost 4, with 18 bases in between. CDR3 bases: TGTGCCAGCTCCCCGGCAGGCGGGTATGGCTATGGCTACACCTTC. Its protein product is CASSPAGGYGYGYTF.

The CDR3 sequence: CASSQEAGLLRYTF. The CDR3 DNA reads TGTGCCAGCAGCCAAGAGGCAGGGTTGTTGAGGTACACCTTC. The chain couples TRBV3-1 (or the pseudogene TRBV3-2) to TRBJ1-2; a weak D match, TRBD1 (5 bases). The CDR3 has 14 amino acids. The germline V gene encodes CDR1 LGHDT and CDR2 YNNKEL (reference sequence). V was trimmed by 0 bases and J by 11 bases, leaving 16 bases between them.

V is TRBV7-2 and J is TRBJ1-1, with D uncertain. CDR3 length: 13 amino acids. The V end was cut by 3 bases, the J end by 2 bases, with 7 bases between. Germline assignment: CDR1 SGHTA and CDR2 FQGNSA. The CDR3 here is CASSLGFNTEAFF. The CDR3 nucleotides are TGTGCCAGCAGCTTGGGCTTCAACACTGAAGCTTTCTTT. The full variable domain, in which reference TRBV7-2 and TRBJ1-1 provide the parts outside the CDR3, is GAGVSQSPSNKVTEKGKDVELRCDPISGHTALYWYRQSLGQGLEFLIYFQGNSAPDKSGLPSDRFSAERTGGSVSTLTIQRTQQEDSAVYLCASSLGFNTEAFFGQGTRLTVV.